The present entry profiles one T cell receptor beta chain with its context. Which antigen it targets is not known. No conserved phenylalanine or tryptophan is present at the end of the CDR3, so a read error is the likely explanation. This sample stems from a study of memory CD8 T cells in hepatitis C reinfection (dated by TCRdb to 2016 to 2017). In the study overall: Two consecutive HCV infections were spontaneously resolved by three donors, whereas a primary infection was cleared by two donors who then became chronically infected after reinfection. A case counted as HCV reinfection when an HCV RNA test came back positive after two negative tests taken at least 60 days apart. Samples for the late or post reinfection time point were taken from 12 to 24 weeks after reinfection was detected. The study tracked the TCR beta repertoire of virus-specific CD8 T cells longitudinally across an HCV reinfection episode in roughly 5 donors. Between about 2008 and 2012, about 5 reinfection cases that had stored pre-reinfection samples were identified. In the reinfection study, participants who had resolved a prior HCV infection were followed every 3 months.

This specimen's time point label, per the study, means: late/post reinfection, 12 to 24 weeks after detection. Sorted cells were sequenced directly ex vivo, without in vitro expansion prior to TCR sequencing. Donors were people who inject drugs enrolled in the Montreal Acute Hepatitis C Cohort Study (HEPCO) in Canada. As controls, total naive CD8 T cells were sorted as viable CD3+ CD8+ CD45RO- cells from two donors at all three reinfection time points. Before sorting, cryopreserved peripheral blood mononuclear cells were thawed and used as the source for purifying CD8 T cells. CD8 T cells were enriched by negative selection with the MACS CD8+ T cell Isolation Kit. Cells were sorted on a BD FACSAria II sorter running FACSDiva software, and FlowJo was used to analyze the data. V sheds 0 bases and J sheds 3 bases, leaving 7 bases between their ends. From its first to its last residue, the CDR3 has 14 amino acids. The retained sequence is limited to the CDR3, 42 bases, with the frame set at the first base. The germline V gene supplies CDR1 LGHNA and CDR2 YSLEER.

Preparation of the library involved the immunoSEQ multiplex PCR assay. Genomic DNA was extracted from the sorted cells, and the TCR beta V, D and J regions were sequenced using the automated high-throughput method of Adaptive Biotechnologies. A two-step, bias-controlled multiplex PCR was used to amplify CDR3 regions. Amplified TCR beta libraries were sequenced on an Illumina instrument. Turning to the authors' computational methods: Demultiplexed reads were processed to reduce amplification and sequencing bias, and CDR3 sequences were assigned to gene families using the IMGT database. ImmunoSEQ software version 2.0 was used to analyze the repertoire data. Clonotype lists were filtered to remove out-of-frame sequences and sequences containing stop codons in the CDR3. Clonotypes below 0.01% frequency were excluded because they corresponded to less than one cell. Richness was calculated by dividing observed richness by input cell number, and evenness was calculated by dividing Shannon entropy by log observed richness. Repertoire diversity and the similarity between time points were measured using Simpson diversity and Morisita-Horn overlap indices. Each clonotype was placed into one of four groups: dominant (>1%), sub-dominant (0.5-0.99%), low abundance (0.1-0.49%) or lowest abundance (<0.1%). A germline index was derived by subtracting total nucleotide additions from total CDR3 length and dividing the result by total CDR3 length. In TCRdb, the immuneACCESS table is reduced to in-frame sequences with V and J assigned. These tables do not hold every clone; where another copy was compared, an unresolved V gene accounts for under half, and the others remain unexplained. V, J and clone size derive from that table, while D and trimming were established from the DNA sequence. The sample table records about 46,000 clones; about 88% of these occur just once. The top ten constitute more than 0.65% of the sample.

Results the study describes overall, beyond this receptor: Because only a few donors were included, definitive conclusions about public clonotypes linked to secondary clearance could not be reached by the study.

The chain couples TRBV4-3 to TRBJ2-3; a tentative D call is TRBD1 (5 bases match). This TCR derives from a man younger than 30 with hepatitis C virus infection. Sequenced input: naive CD8+ T cells sorted from blood. What this sample's cell subset or site label stands for: total naive CD8+CD45RO- T cells. In nucleotides, the sequence is TGCGCCAGCAGCCAAGAGACAGCGACAGATACGCAGTATCTT. This encodes CASSQETATDTQYL.